A selection of T cell receptor beta chains follows, all from one sample in a study of Graves' ophthalmopathy and Graves' hyperthyroidism. A single record per CDR3 protein comes from TCRdb applying MiXCR to the multiplex PCR reads. The table records about 400,000 distinct CDR3 sequences, around 16% of them present only once. The sample was peripheral blood. These receptors were collected from a woman aged 18 to 35 with Graves' ophthalmopathy. CDR3s include the opening cysteine and the closing phenylalanine or tryptophan. Each record gives: D gene, V gene, J gene, clone size, CDR3 protein, CDR3 DNA. A D gene is named only where the DNA matches it firmly. Rows may omit the clone size; those that give it use once, few, many or a size class.

TRBD1	TRBV28	TRBJ1-2	many	CASSPRGQWNYGYTF	TGTGCCAGCAGTCCCCGGGGACAGTGGAACTATGGCTACACCTTC
TRBD1	TRBV29-1	TRBJ1-5	many	CSVTGEGNQPQHF	TGCAGCGTCACAGGGGAGGGCAATCAGCCCCAGCATTTT
NA	TRBV19	TRBJ1-1	many	CASRDHGLEAFF	TGTGCCAGTAGGGACCACGGACTTGAAGCTTTCTTT
NA	TRBV12-3/TRBV12-4	TRBJ2-4	many	CASSLVRDTKNIQYF	TGTGCCAGCAGTTTAGTACGGGATACCAAAAACATTCAGTACTTC
NA	TRBV7-2	TRBJ1-6	many	CASSSWTGNSPLHF	TGTGCCAGCAGCTCCTGGACCGGTAATTCACCCCTCCACTTT
NA	TRBV30	TRBJ1-2	many	CAWSVQGPNYGYTF	TGTGCCTGGAGTGTGCAGGGTCCCAACTATGGCTACACCTTC
NA	TRBV29-1	TRBJ2-7	many	CSVGRSSYEQYF	TGCAGCGTTGGGAGAAGCTCCTACGAGCAGTACTTC
TRBD1	TRBV2	TRBJ2-5	many	CASSGDRGLETQYF	TGTGCCAGCAGCGGGGACAGGGGGCTAGAGACCCAGTACTTC
NA	TRBV11-2	TRBJ1-2	many	CASSLTNRGYTF	TGTGCCAGCAGCTTGACCAACAGGGGCTACACCTTC
NA	TRBV6-4	TRBJ2-5	few	CASSYSINLGVIQLFF	TGTGCCAGCAGTTACTCGATTAATTTAGGCGTTATCCAATTGTTCTTC
TRBD1	TRBV28	TRBJ1-2	many	CASRPGTGLVLGYTF	TGTGCCAGCAGACCCGGGACAGGACTTGTTCTCGGCTACACCTTC
TRBD2	TRBV30	TRBJ2-7	many	CAWSVTSGRPHEQYF	TGTGCCTGGAGTGTGACTAGCGGGAGACCCCACGAGCAGTACTTC
NA	TRBV10-1	TRBJ1-1	many	CASSARGASVNTEAFF	TGCGCCAGCAGTGCGAGGGGGGCCAGTGTGAACACTGAAGCTTTCTTT
NA	TRBV11-2	TRBJ2-2	many	CASSLGRLGELFF	TGTGCCAGCAGCCTCGGACGTCTCGGGGAGCTGTTTTTT
NA	TRBV19	TRBJ1-1	many	CASRALPGEMGSTEAFF	TGTGCCAGTAGAGCCCTTCCAGGGGAGATGGGGAGCACTGAAGCTTTCTTT
TRBD2	TRBV12-3/TRBV12-4	TRBJ2-5	many	CASSPPRLAGGIRETQYF	TGTGCCAGCAGCCCCCCTCGACTAGCGGGGGGGATTAGGGAGACCCAGTACTTC
NA	TRBV7-9	TRBJ2-5	once	CASSLPWETQYF	TGTGCCAGCAGCCTACCCTGGGAGACCCAGTACTTC
NA	TRBV2	TRBJ1-1	many	CASSAPGNAEAFF	TGTGCCAGCAGTGCCCCGGGAAACGCTGAAGCTTTCTTT
NA	TRBV6-1	TRBJ2-7	many	CASSEAGGSGEQYF	TGTGCCAGCAGTGAAGCAGGGGGAAGTGGCGAGCAGTACTTC
TRBD1	TRBV30	TRBJ2-7	many	CAWSEDRIYEQYF	TGTGCCTGGAGTGAGGACAGGATCTACGAGCAGTACTTC
NA	TRBV5-1	TRBJ1-1	many	CASSLGKYSHTEAFF	TGCGCCAGCAGCTTGGGGAAATATAGCCACACTGAAGCTTTCTTT
NA	TRBV28	TRBJ2-4	many	CASSYQDIQYF	TGTGCCAGCAGTTACCAGGACATTCAGTACTTC
TRBD1	TRBV6-6	TRBJ2-7	many	CASSSLPAGTGGPYEQYF	TGTGCCAGCAGTTCCCTCCCCGCCGGGACAGGGGGCCCCTACGAGCAGTACTTC
TRBD1	TRBV6-2/TRBV6-3	TRBJ1-6	many	CASSPGTGDSPLHF	TGTGCCAGCAGTCCCGGGACAGGGGATTCACCCCTCCACTTT
NA	TRBV19	TRBJ1-1	many	CASSTLSNTEAFF	TGTGCCAGTAGTACCCTATCCAACACTGAAGCTTTCTTT
NA	TRBV6-5	TRBJ1-2	many	CASSYARVDGYTF	TGTGCCAGCAGTTACGCCAGGGTGGATGGCTACACCTTC
NA	TRBV7-9	TRBJ2-5	many	CASSRNGYQETQYF	TGTGCCAGCAGCCGAAACGGATACCAAGAGACCCAGTACTTC
NA	TRBV12-3/TRBV12-4	TRBJ2-7	few	CASGRTTYEQYF	TGTGCCAGCGGCAGGACGACCTACGAGCAGTACTTC
NA	TRBV30	TRBJ2-7	NA	CAWSVGNYEQYF	TGTGCCTGGAGTGTGGGGAACTACGAGCAGTACTTC
NA	TRBV2	TRBJ2-2	many	CASNLPGGDTGELFF	TGTGCCAGCAACCTTCCCGGCGGAGACACCGGGGAGCTGTTTTTT
NA	TRBV4-2	TRBJ2-5	few	CASSRDGAETQYF	TGTGCCAGCAGCCGGGACGGGGCGGAGACCCAGTACTTC
NA	TRBV6-2/TRBV6-3	TRBJ1-2	NA	CASSYSIPGNYGYTF	TGTGCCAGCAGTTACTCGATACCAGGGAACTATGGCTACACCTTC
NA	TRBV6-1	TRBJ2-7	many	CASRALTGVAGEQYF	TGTGCCAGCAGAGCTCTTACCGGGGTGGCAGGGGAGCAGTACTTC
NA	TRBV6-1	TRBJ2-2	NA	CASSTYSYTGELFF	TGTGCCAGCAGCACCTACAGTTATACCGGGGAGCTGTTTTTT
NA	TRBV9	TRBJ2-5	many	CASSVPGETQYF	TGTGCCAGCAGCGTACCAGGGGAGACCCAGTACTTC
NA	TRBV6-5	TRBJ1-5	many	CASSWDIRNQPQHF	TGTGCCAGCAGTTGGGACATCCGCAATCAGCCCCAGCATTTT
NA	TRBV6-2/TRBV6-3	TRBJ2-2	many	CASKGRFTGELFF	TGTGCCAGCAAAGGACGGTTCACCGGGGAGCTGTTTTTT
NA	TRBV11-1	TRBJ1-3	many	CASSPTETLGNTIYF	TGTGCCAGCAGCCCGACTGAAACCCTGGGAAACACCATATATTTT
TRBD1	TRBV24-1	TRBJ2-5	many	CATSDLVQGSETQYF	TGTGCCACCAGTGATTTGGTACAGGGGTCGGAGACCCAGTACTTC
NA	TRBV6-2/TRBV6-3	TRBJ2-7	many	CASSSRGTTYEQYF	TGTGCCAGCAGTTCGAGGGGGACGACCTACGAGCAGTACTTC
NA	TRBV6-5	TRBJ1-1	NA	CASSYYPWGTTEAFF	TGTGCCAGCAGTTACTACCCTTGGGGAACCACTGAAGCTTTCTTT